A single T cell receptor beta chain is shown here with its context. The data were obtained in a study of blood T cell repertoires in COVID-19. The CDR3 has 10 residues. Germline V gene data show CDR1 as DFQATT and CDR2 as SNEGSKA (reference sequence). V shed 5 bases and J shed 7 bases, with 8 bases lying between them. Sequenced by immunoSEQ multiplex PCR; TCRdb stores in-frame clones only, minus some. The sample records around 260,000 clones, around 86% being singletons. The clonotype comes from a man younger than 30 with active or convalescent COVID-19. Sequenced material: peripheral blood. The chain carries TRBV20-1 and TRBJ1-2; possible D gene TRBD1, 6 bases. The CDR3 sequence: CSADRSGYTF. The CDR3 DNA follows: TGCAGTGCTGACAGGAGTGGCTACACCTTC.